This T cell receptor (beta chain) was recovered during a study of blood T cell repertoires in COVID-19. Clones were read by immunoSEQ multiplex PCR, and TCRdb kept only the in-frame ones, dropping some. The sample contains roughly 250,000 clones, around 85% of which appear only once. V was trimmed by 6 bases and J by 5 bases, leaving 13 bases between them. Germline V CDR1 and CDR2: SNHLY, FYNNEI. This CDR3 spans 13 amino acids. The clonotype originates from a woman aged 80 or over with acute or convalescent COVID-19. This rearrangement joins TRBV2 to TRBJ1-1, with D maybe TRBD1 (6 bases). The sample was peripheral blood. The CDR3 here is CASRSSGATEAFF. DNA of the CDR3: TGTGCCAGCAGATCCTCAGGGGCAACTGAAGCTTTCTTT.